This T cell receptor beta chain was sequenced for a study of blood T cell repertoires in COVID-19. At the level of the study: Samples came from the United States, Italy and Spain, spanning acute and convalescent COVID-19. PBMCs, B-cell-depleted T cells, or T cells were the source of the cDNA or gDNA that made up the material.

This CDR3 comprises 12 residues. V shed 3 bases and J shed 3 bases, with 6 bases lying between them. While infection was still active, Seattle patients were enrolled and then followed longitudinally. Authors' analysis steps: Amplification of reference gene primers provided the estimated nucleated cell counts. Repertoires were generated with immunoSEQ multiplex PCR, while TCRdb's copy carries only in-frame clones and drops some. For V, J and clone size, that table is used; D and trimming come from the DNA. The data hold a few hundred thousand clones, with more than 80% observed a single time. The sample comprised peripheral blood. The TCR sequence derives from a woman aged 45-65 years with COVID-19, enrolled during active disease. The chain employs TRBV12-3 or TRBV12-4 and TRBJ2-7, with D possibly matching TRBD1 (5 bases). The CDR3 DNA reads TGTGCCAGCAGTTTTAGGGGCTACGAGCAGTACTTC. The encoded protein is CASSFRGYEQYF.